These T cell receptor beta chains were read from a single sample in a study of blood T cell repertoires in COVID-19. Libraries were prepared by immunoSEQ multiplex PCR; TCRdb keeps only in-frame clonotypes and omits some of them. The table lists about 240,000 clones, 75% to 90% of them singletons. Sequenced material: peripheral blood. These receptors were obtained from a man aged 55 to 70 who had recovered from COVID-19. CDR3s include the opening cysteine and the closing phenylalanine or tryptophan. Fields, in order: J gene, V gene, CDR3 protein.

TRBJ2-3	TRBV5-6	CASSITGGEGTDTQYF
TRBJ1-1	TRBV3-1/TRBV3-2	CASSQDLSGRRGNTEAFF
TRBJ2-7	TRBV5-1	CASSLDRTYEQYF
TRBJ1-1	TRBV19	CASSIVPGGNTEAFF
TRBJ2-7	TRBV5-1	CASSYRTGTGWNEQYF
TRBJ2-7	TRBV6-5	CASSYSSVNPYEQYF
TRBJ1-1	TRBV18	CASSPFQGDNTEAFF
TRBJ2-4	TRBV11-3	CASSLGDAQGIQYF
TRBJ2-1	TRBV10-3	CAISDLAGGHEQFF
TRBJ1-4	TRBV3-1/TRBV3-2	CASSRYPPRGQDEKLFF
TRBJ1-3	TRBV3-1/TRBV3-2	CASSPMGAGTRNTIYF
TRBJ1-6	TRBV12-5	CASGLVLHSPSDSPLHF
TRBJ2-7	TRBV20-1	CSASPGVYEQYF
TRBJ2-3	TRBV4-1	CASSQEPSGGWGGTQYF
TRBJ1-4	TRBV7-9	CASSIRQGNEKLFF
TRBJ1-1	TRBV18	CASGDYGGTEAFF
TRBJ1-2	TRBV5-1	CASSFIGTGDNGYTF
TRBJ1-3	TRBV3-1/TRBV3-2	CASSQSIPSGNTIYF
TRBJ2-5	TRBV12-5	CASGFGLAEQETQYF
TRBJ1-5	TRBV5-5	CASSLRGFSNQPQHF
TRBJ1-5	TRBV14	CASSLGTGGLPQHF
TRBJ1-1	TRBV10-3	CAISEDRTGEAFF
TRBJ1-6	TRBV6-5	CASRRGENSPLHF
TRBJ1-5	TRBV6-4	CASSALTGESNQPQHF
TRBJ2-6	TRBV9	CASSPRADGANVLTF
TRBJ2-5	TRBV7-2	CASSVRGGRETQYF
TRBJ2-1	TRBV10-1	CASSESSAGAGEQFF
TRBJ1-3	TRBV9	CASSRSRVSSGNTIYF
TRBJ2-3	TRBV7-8	CASSLDNSGGQGILGSPDTQYF
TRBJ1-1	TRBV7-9	CASSPPEGEAFF
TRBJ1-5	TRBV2	CASSTKGASNQPQHF
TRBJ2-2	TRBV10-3	CAIGRPGQGSGELFF
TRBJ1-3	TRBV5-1	CASSQQGSGNTIYF
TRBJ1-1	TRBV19	CASSPGLKQKEKRNTEAFF
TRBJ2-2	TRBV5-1	CASSLFPGGDTGELFF
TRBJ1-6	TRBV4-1	CASSPRAGATNSPLHF
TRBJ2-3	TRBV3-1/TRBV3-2	CASSQIKSGSDRSTDTQYF
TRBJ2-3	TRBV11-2	CASSLAGGLATDTQYF
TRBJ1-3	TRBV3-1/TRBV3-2	CASSPNYFGQPPRNTIYF
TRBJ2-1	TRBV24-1	CATSDPRGASDNEQFF
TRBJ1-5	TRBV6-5	CASSNYRGLGQPQHF
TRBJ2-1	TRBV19	CASSPLTGGRNNEQFF
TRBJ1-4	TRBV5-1	CASSLVPLGEKLFF
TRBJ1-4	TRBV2	CASSDLGARVNEKLFF
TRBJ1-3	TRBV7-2	CASSLMRGNTIYF
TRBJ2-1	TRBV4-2	CASSHGSRDEQFF
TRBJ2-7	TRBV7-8	CASSTHRDRRLVKTYEQYF
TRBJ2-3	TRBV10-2	CASRGGAVRTDTQYF
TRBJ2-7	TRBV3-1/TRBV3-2	CASSQAIQTGSHEQYF
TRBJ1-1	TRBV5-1	CASSLATGMRTEAFF
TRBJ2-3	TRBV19	CASSLGGRTDTQYF
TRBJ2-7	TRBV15	CATSRARDRAYEQYF
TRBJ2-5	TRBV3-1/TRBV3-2	CASSQYKAGGETQYF